These 30 T cell receptor beta chains were all obtained from the same sample, sequenced in a study of T cell responses to AZD1222 COVID-19 vaccine. Method: immunoSEQ multiplex PCR; TCRdb's copy keeps in-frame clones and lacks some. The sample yields approximately 130,000 clones, roughly 93% seen once. This sample comprised peripheral blood, obtained on day 0 of AZD1222 vaccination. The receptors originated from an adult in good health.

The chain uses TRBV5-1 and TRBJ2-3; D not certain. Looked up from germline, CDR1 is SGHRS and CDR2 is YFSETQ. V lost 0 bases to trimming and J lost 2 bases, with 7 bases between them. The CDR3 sequence is 14 residues long. The chain's CDR3 is CASSLGRPTDTQYF. In DNA form, the CDR3 reads TGCGCCAGCAGCTTGGGAAGACCCACAGATACGCAGTATTTT.

This chain uses TRBV2 with TRBJ2-3; TRBD2 matches at 9 bases. Trimming at V came to 4 bases and at J to 4 bases, leaving 12 bases not matched to a gene. CDR3 size: 17 residues. CDR1 is SNHLY, CDR2 FYNNEI, per germline. The CDR3 loop reads CASSVSGSGGFADTQYF. CDR3 in DNA: TGTGCCAGCAGTGTATCAGGTAGCGGGGGATTTGCAGATACGCAGTATTTT.

The chain recombines TRBV6-1 with TRBJ1-2, with D tentatively TRBD1 (5 bases). The CDR3 covers 14 residues. The ends were cut back, 1 base at V and 4 bases at J, with 10 bases in the middle. CDR1 is MNHNS, CDR2 SASEGT, per germline. This CDR3 reads CASSEVGGFYGYTF. Written as DNA, the CDR3 is TGTGCCAGCAGTGAAGTCGGGGGATTCTATGGCTACACCTTC.

This chain uses TRBV7-6 with TRBJ1-2, with D maybe TRBD1 (6 bases). The V end was cut by 2 bases, the J end by 4 bases, with 11 bases between. The germline gives CDR1 SGHVS, CDR2 FNYEAQ. This CDR3 spans 14 amino acids. CDR3 nucleotide sequence: TGTGCCAGCAGCTTAACGGGGGGGCCCTATGGCTACACCTTC. It yields the protein CASSLTGGPYGYTF.

This chain links TRBV2 with TRBJ1-6; 8 nucleotides match TRBD1. Germline trimming cut 7 bases from V and 15 bases from J; bases unmatched to any gene: 17. The CDR3 is made up of 15 amino acids. The germline V gene encodes CDR1 SNHLY and CDR2 FYNNEI. Written as DNA, the CDR3 is TGTGCCAGCACACCCTTTGCTCTGGCAGGGGGCCACCTCCACTTT. Its translation: CASTPFALAGGHLHF.

V is TRBV3-1 (or the pseudogene TRBV3-2) and J is TRBJ2-2; tentatively, D is TRBD2 (5 bases). Trimming stripped 2 bases from V and 0 bases from J, with 16 bases between. The CDR3 has 18 amino acids. Germline assignment: CDR1 LGHDT and CDR2 YNNKEL (reference sequence). The DNA for the CDR3 is TGTGCCAGCAGCCAAAAGGGATTGGACTGGGCGAACACCGGGGAGCTGTTTTTT. It yields the protein CASSQKGLDWANTGELFF.

The rearrangement uses TRBV2 and TRBJ1-2; 9 nucleotides line up with TRBD1. V gave up 5 bases and J gave up 3 bases; unmatched junction bases: 7. The CDR3 loop spans 15 amino acids. Germline values: CDR1 SNHLY, CDR2 FYNNEI. The CDR3 loop is CASSSLGQGDYGYTF. CDR3 DNA: TGTGCCAGCAGTAGCCTGGGACAGGGTGACTATGGCTACACCTTC.

The J gene is TRBJ1-4, the V gene TRBV7-9; the match to TRBD1 covers 8 bases. CDR1 SEHNR and CDR2 FQNEAQ come from the germline V gene (reference sequence). The CDR3 runs to 17 residues. J gave up 7 bases and V 0 bases, and 10 bases lay outside the gene matches. CDR3 in amino acids: CASSLASDREAAEKLFF. DNA of the CDR3: TGTGCCAGCAGCTTAGCATCGGACAGGGAAGCTGCTGAAAAACTGTTTTTT.

The rearrangement links TRBV19 to TRBJ1-1; 7 bases map to TRBD1. Germline CDR1 LNHDA, CDR2 SQIVND (reference sequence). V lost 11 bases, J lost 2 bases, and 5 bases stayed unmatched. CDR3 length: 12 residues. Here the CDR3 reads CAAHRGNTEAFF. CDR3 DNA: TGTGCCGCCCACAGGGGAAACACTGAAGCTTTCTTT.

This chain uses TRBV18 with TRBJ1-5; D remains ambiguous. V dropped 3 bases and J dropped 0 bases, with 12 bases sitting between them. CDR1 KGHSH and CDR2 LQKENI come from the germline V gene. The CDR3 spans 16 residues. The CDR3 protein is CASSPRQTYSNQPQHF. CDR3 nucleotides: TGTGCCAGCTCACCCCGGCAGACATATAGCAATCAGCCCCAGCATTTT.

The rearrangement links TRBV5-5 to TRBJ2-5; tentatively, D is TRBD2 (6 bases). Deletions cut 4 bases from V and 4 bases from J, with 17 bases between. The CDR3 extends over 15 amino acids. The germline V gene has CDR1 SGHKS and CDR2 YYEKEE (reference sequence). CDR3 in DNA: TGTGCCAGCAGCGCATACCGGGACTCCCGAGAGACCCAGTACTTC. Its translation is CASSAYRDSRETQYF.

The rearrangement links TRBV19 to TRBJ2-2; the match to TRBD1 covers 7 bases. V dropped 3 bases and J dropped 4; count of bases not matched to a gene: 5. Germline V CDR1 and CDR2: LNHDA, SQIVND (reference sequence). This CDR3 comprises 15 residues. This chain's CDR3 is CASSIIEGATGELFF. The CDR3 DNA sequence: TGTGCCAGTAGTATTATCGAGGGGGCCACCGGGGAGCTGTTTTTT.

The chain joins TRBV6-5 to TRBJ2-7; TRBD2 might be the D (5 bases). The germline V gene encodes CDR1 MNHEY and CDR2 SVGAGI. V was shortened by 0 bases and J by 3 bases, with 9 bases between the two germline ends. The CDR3 is made up of 14 amino acids. Here the CDR3 reads CASSYSRGNYEQYF. CDR3 nucleotides: TGTGCCAGCAGTTACTCCCGGGGAAACTACGAGCAGTACTTC.

The chain carries TRBV15 and TRBJ1-6; D remains ambiguous. The germline CDR1 and CDR2 sequences are LNHNV and YYDKDF (reference sequence). Between the trimmed V and J ends, which lost 0 bases and 7 bases, there was a span of 4 bases. The CDR3 length is 13 residues. CDR3 amino acids: CATSRDLNSPLHF. The DNA of the CDR3 is TGTGCCACCAGCAGAGATCTAAATTCACCCCTCCACTTT.

This CDR3 reads CAAGASGNTIYF. Written as DNA, the CDR3 is TGTGCCGCGGGGGCCTCTGGAAACACCATATATTTT. J is TRBJ1-3 and V is TRBV6-5; weak D call: TRBD1 (6 bases). The CDR3 is 12 amino acids. The germline CDR1 and CDR2 sequences are MNHEY and SVGAGI. V lost 11 bases, J lost 0 bases, and 8 bases lay in between.

The rearrangement uses TRBV5-1 and TRBJ2-7; D may be TRBD2 (7 bases). The V and J ends lost 2 bases and 0 bases respectively, with 12 bases between them. The germline CDR1 and CDR2 sequences are SGHRS and YFSETQ. This CDR3 has 15 residues. The CDR3 coding sequence is TGCGCCAGCAGCTTAGCCGGGGGGCGCTCCTACGAGCAGTACTTC. Translation: CASSLAGGRSYEQYF.

This chain joins TRBV2 and TRBJ2-5; D is uncertain. CDR3 length: 13 amino acids. The V end lost 8 bases, the J end lost 5 bases, and 15 bases lay between the germline ends. The V gene's germline CDR1 is SNHLY and CDR2 FYNNEI. CDR3 bases: TGTGCCAGCGAAGGGCCCATAGAGGAGACCCAGTACTTC. This sequence encodes CASEGPIEETQYF.

The chain employs TRBV2 and TRBJ1-2, with unresolved D. The CDR3 covers 12 residues. Trimming took 3 bases from V and 3 from J, leaving 5 bases between them. The germline CDR1 and CDR2 sequences are SNHLY and FYNNEI. Written as DNA, the CDR3 is TGTGCCAGCAGTGACAGGTACTATGGCTACACCTTC. It yields the protein CASSDRYYGYTF.

The chain carries TRBV5-1 and TRBJ2-3; D is uncertain. V was pared by 0 bases and J by 4 bases, with 12 bases between. The CDR3 sequence is 15 residues long. The germline V gene has CDR1 SGHRS and CDR2 YFSETQ. The CDR3: CASSLAIYGPDTQYF. CDR3 nucleotides: TGCGCCAGCAGCTTGGCCATTTACGGACCAGATACGCAGTATTTT.

This clone was counted once. The rearrangement joins TRBV6-5 to TRBJ1-1, with TRBD1 as a possible D gene (5 bases). Trimming removed 5 bases at V and 10 bases at J, with 17 bases between. Germline CDR1 MNHEY, CDR2 SVGAGI. The CDR3 has 13 residues. This CDR3 reads CASSNTYPRGAFF. The CDR3 bases are TGTGCCAGCAGTAACACATATCCTAGGGGAGCTTTCTTT.

The V and J genes are TRBV19 and TRBJ1-2; unclear D gene. The CDR3 is 14 amino acids. Per the germline V gene, CDR1 is LNHDA and CDR2 is SQIVND (reference sequence). V gave up 6 bases and J gave up 0 bases, with 11 bases separating them. The CDR3 reads CASRSADSNYGYTF. The DNA of the CDR3 is TGTGCCAGTAGGTCGGCAGATTCTAACTATGGCTACACCTTC.

The chain has TRBV5-8 and TRBJ1-4; D is undetermined. In germline, CDR1 is SGHTS, CDR2 YDEGEE. The CDR3 is 16 amino acids. V lost 4 bases to trimming and J lost 0 bases, with 13 bases between them. The CDR3 DNA reads as TGTGCCAGCAGCCCCCTCGGAGGAGCAACTAATGAAAAACTGTTTTTT. Protein sequence: CASSPLGGATNEKLFF.

The chain recombines TRBV19 with TRBJ1-1; tentatively, D is TRBD1 (5 bases). V was shortened by 4 bases and J by 1 base, with 13 bases between the two germline ends. Germline CDR1 reads LNHDA; CDR2 reads SQIVND (reference sequence). CDR3 length: 15 amino acids. The CDR3 DNA follows: TGTGCCAGTAGTACCACGGGGCTTGGGAACACTGAAGCTTTCTTT. Translated, it gives CASSTTGLGNTEAFF.

The chain couples TRBV6-5 to TRBJ2-3; 11 bases align to TRBD1. The trim removed 7 bases at V and 4 bases at J, leaving 7 bases unmatched. The length of the CDR3 is 15 residues. Germline V gene sequence: CDR1 MNHEY, CDR2 SVGAGI. The CDR3 spells CASTPGTGGADTQYF. The CDR3 coding sequence is TGTGCCAGCACTCCCGGGACAGGGGGGGCAGATACGCAGTATTTT.

The chain joins TRBV6-5 to TRBJ1-4; the D gene is possibly TRBD1 (5 bases). CDR3 length: 14 residues. The germline V and J ends were trimmed by 5 bases and 2 bases, with 9 bases remaining between them. Germline assignment: CDR1 MNHEY and CDR2 SVGAGI. The CDR3 here is CASSRGTTNEKLFF. The CDR3 DNA follows: TGTGCCAGCAGTCGGGGGACTACTAATGAAAAACTGTTTTTT.

This rearrangement joins TRBV6-5 to TRBJ1-3; D not certain. The V gene's germline CDR1 is MNHEY and CDR2 SVGAGI. The V gene lost 8 bases and the J gene lost 0 bases, with 11 bases spanning the gap. The CDR3 sequence is 14 residues long. CDR3 DNA: TGTGCCAGCGGCACCGGGAGCTCTGGAAACACCATATATTTT. Its protein product is CASGTGSSGNTIYF.

The CDR3 coding sequence is TGTGCCTGGAGTGACAACTATGGCTACACCTTC. This translates into CAWSDNYGYTF. The chain links TRBV30 to TRBJ1-2, with no clear D. Germline assignment: CDR1 GTSNPN and CDR2 SVGIG (reference sequence). Trimming took off 1 base at V and 2 bases at J, with 2 bases between the two ends. The CDR3 is 11 residues long.

CDR3 nucleotide sequence: TGTGCCAGCAGCTTAGTCACGGCAGGGCGGGACACTGAAGCTTTCTTT. Translating it yields CASSLVTAGRDTEAFF. The chain couples TRBV13 to TRBJ1-1; D might be TRBD1 (5 bases). The CDR3 length is 16 residues. The V end lost 1 base, the J end lost 3 bases, and 15 bases lay between the germline ends. Looked up from germline, CDR1 is PRHDT and CDR2 is FYEKMQ (reference sequence).

The chain couples TRBV21-1 to TRBJ1-3; the table's D gene call, TRBD1, was not cross checked with the DNA. TRBV21-1 is given as a pseudogene. The CDR3 extends over 16 amino acids. CDR3 protein: CASSKEKGADGNTIYF. Written as DNA, the CDR3 is TGTGCCAGCAGCAAAGAGAAGGGGGCGGACGGAAACACCATATATTTT.

The rearrangement links TRBV6-1 to TRBJ1-1; D unclear. Between the trimmed V and J ends, which lost 1 base and 1 base, there was a span of 16 bases. Germline CDR1 MNHNS, CDR2 SASEGT. CDR3 length: 17 residues. CDR3 in DNA: TGTGCCAGCAGTGAAGAAGTCCAAGTACGGGAGAACACTGAAGCTTTCTTT. This translates into CASSEEVQVRENTEAFF.